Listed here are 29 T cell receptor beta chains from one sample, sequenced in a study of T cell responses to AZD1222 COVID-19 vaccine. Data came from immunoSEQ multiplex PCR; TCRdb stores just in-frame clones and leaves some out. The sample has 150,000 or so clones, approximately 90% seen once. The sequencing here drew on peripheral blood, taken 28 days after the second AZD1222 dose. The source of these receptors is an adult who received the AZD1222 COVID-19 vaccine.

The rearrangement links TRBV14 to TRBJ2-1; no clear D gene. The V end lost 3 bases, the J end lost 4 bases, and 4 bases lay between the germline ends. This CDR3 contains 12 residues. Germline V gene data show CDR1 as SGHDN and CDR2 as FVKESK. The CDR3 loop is CASSHQYNEQFF. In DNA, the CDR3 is TGTGCCAGCAGCCACCAATACAATGAGCAGTTCTTC. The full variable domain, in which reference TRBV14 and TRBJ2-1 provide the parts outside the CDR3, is EAGVTQFPSHSVIEKGQTVTLRCDPISGHDNLYWYRRVMGKEIKFLLHFVKESKQDESGMPNNRFLAERTGGTYSTLKVQPAELEDSGVYFCASSHQYNEQFFGPGTRLTVL.

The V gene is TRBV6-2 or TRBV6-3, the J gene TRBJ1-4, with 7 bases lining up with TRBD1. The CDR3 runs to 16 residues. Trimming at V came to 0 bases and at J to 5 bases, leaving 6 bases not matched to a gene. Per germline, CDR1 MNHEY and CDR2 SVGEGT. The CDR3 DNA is TGTGCCAGCAGTTACTCGTTGACAGGGCGAAATGAAAAACTGTTTTTT. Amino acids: CASSYSLTGRNEKLFF.

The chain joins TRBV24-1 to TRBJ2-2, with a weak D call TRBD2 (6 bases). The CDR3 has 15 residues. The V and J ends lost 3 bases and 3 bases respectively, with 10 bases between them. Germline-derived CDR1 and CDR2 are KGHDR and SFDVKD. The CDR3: CATSDPGLDTGELFF. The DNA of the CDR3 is TGTGCCACCAGTGATCCGGGACTGGACACCGGGGAGCTGTTTTTT.

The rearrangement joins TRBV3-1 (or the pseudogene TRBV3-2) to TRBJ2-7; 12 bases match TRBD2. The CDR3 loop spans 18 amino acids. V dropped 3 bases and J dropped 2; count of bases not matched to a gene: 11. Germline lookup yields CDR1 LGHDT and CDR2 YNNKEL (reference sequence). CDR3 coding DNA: TGTGCCAGCAGCCAGCTTCGGACTAGCGGGATGAATACCTACGAGCAGTACTTC. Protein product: CASSQLRTSGMNTYEQYF.

The CDR3 here is CASSQFSYEQYF. CDR3 DNA sequence: TGCGCCAGCAGCCAGTTCTCCTACGAGCAGTACTTC. The chain has TRBV4-1 and TRBJ2-7; the D is unclear. Trimming removed 3 bases from V and 0 bases from J, with 3 bases in between. The CDR3 sequence is 12 residues long. The germline V gene has CDR1 MGHRA and CDR2 YSYEKL.

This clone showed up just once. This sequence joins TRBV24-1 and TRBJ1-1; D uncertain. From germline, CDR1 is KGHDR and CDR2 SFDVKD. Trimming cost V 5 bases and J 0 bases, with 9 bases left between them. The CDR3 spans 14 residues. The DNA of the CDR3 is TGTGCCACCAGTGGCGTCGGGGTGAACACTGAAGCTTTCTTT. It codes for CATSGVGVNTEAFF.

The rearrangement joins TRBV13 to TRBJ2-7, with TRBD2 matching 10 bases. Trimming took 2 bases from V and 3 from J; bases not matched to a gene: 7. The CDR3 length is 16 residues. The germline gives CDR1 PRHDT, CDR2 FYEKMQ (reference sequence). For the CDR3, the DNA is TGTGCCAGCAGCTTACAGGGGCTAGCGGGAGACTACGAGCAGTACTTC. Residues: CASSLQGLAGDYEQYF.

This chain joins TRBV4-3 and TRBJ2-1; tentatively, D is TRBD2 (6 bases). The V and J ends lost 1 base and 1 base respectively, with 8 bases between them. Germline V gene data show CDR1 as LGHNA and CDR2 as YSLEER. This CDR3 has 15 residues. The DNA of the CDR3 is TGCGCCAGCAGCCAAGGGCGGGGATCCTACAATGAGCAGTTCTTC. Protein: CASSQGRGSYNEQFF.

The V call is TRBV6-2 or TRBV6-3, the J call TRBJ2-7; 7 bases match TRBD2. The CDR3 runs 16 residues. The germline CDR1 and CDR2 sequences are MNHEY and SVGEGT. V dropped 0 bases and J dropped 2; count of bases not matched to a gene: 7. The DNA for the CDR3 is TGTGCCAGCAGTTACTCGATGCGGGAGAGTCCCTACGAGCAGTACTTC. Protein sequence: CASSYSMRESPYEQYF.

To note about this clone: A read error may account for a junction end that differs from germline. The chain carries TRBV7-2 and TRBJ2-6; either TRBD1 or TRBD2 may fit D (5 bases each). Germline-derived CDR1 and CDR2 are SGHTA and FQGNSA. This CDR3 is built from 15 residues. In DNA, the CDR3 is TGTGCCAGCAGCTTAGTAGTAGTTGGGGGCAACGTCCTGACTTTC. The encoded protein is CASSLVVVGGNVLTF. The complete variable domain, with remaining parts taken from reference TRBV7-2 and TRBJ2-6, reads GAGVSQSPSNKVTEKGKDVELRCDPISGHTALYWYRQSLGQGLEFLIYFQGNSAPDKSGLPSDRFSAERTGGSVSTLTIQRTQQEDSAVYLCASSLVVVGGNVLTFGAGSRLTVL.

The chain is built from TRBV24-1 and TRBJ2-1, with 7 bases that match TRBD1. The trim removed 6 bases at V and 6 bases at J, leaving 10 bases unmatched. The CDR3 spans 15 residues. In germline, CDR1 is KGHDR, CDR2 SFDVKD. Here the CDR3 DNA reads TGTGCCACCAGTTTGGGGGACAGTATTCCCAATGAGCAGTTCTTC. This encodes CATSLGDSIPNEQFF.

CDR3 nucleotide sequence: TGTGCCATCAGTGAAGGACTACGCCAGGGAGAGACCCAGTACTTC. Translated: CAISEGLRQGETQYF. The J gene is TRBJ2-5, the V gene TRBV10-3; D possibly corresponds to TRBD2 (6 bases). The V gene lost 3 bases and the J gene lost 4 bases, with 15 bases spanning the gap. This CDR3 is 15 amino acids long. CDR1 is ENHRY, CDR2 SYGVKD, per germline.

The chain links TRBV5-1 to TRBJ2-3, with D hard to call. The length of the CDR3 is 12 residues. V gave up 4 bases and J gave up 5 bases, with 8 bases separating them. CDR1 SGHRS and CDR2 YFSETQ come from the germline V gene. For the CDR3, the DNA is TGCGCCAGCAGCATATTGGGAGATACGCAGTATTTT. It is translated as CASSILGDTQYF.

For the CDR3, the DNA is TGTGCCAGCAGCCCGGGACTAGCGACTGAGCAGTTCTTC. Encoded protein: CASSPGLATEQFF. The gene calls are TRBV11-3 and TRBJ2-1; TRBD2 aligns across 10 bases. Germline CDR1 and CDR2: SGHNT and YENEEA. J was trimmed by 9 bases and V by 5 bases; bases with no gene match: 4. CDR3 length equals 13 residues.

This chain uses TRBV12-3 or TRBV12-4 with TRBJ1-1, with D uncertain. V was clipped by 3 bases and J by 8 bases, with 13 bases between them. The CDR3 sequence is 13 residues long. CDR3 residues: CASSFVRQAEAFF. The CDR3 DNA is TGTGCCAGCAGTTTCGTAAGGCAGGCCGAAGCTTTCTTT.

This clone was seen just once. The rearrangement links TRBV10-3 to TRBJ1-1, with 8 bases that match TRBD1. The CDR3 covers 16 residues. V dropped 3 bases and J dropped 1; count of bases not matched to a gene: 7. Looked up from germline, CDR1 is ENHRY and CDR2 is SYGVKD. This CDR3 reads CAISDRAGGTNTEAFF. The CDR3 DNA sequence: TGTGCCATCAGTGACCGTGCAGGGGGCACGAACACTGAAGCTTTCTTT.

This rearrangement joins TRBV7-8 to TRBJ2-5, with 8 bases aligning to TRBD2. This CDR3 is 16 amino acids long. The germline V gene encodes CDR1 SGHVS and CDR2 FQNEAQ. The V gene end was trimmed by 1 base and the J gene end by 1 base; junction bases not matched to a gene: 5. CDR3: CASSLVTSAGQETQYF. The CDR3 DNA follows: TGTGCCAGCAGCTTAGTGACTAGCGCCGGCCAAGAGACCCAGTACTTC. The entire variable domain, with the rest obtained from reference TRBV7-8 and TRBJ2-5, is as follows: GAGVSQSPRYKVAKRGQDVALRCDPISGHVSLFWYQQALGQGPEFLTYFQNEAQLDKSGLPSDRFFAERPEGSVSTLKIQRTQQEDSAVYLCASSLVTSAGQETQYFGPGTRLLVL.

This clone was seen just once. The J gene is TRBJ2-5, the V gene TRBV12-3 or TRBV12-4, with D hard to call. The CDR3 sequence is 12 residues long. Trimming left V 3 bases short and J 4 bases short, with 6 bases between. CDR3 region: CASSFSGETQYF. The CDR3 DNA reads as TGTGCCAGCAGTTTCTCGGGAGAGACCCAGTACTTC.

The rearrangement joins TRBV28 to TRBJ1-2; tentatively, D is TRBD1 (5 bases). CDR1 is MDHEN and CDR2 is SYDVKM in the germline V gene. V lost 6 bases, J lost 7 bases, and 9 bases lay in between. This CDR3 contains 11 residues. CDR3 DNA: TGTGCCAGCAGGCTCAGGGCTGGCTACACCTTC. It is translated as CASRLRAGYTF.

In nucleotides, the CDR3 is TGTGCCATCGGGAAAGGGGTGGACACCGGGGAGCTGTTTTTT. The encoded protein is CAIGKGVDTGELFF. The rearrangement joins TRBV10-3 to TRBJ2-2, with D possibly matching TRBD1 (5 bases). Germline-derived CDR1 and CDR2 are ENHRY and SYGVKD. The CDR3 is 14 amino acids. Deletions cut 8 bases from V and 3 bases from J, with 13 bases between.

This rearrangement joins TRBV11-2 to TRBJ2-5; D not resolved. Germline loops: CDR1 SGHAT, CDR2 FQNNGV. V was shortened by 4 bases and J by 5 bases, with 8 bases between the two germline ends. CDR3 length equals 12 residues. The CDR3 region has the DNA TGTGCCAGCAGCTCGATCAGGGAGACCCAGTACTTC. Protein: CASSSIRETQYF.

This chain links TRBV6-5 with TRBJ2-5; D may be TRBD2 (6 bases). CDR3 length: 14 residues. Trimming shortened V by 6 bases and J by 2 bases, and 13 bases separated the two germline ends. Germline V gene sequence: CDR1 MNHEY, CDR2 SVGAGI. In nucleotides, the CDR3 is TGTGCCAGCAGCCGGACTATTCGTCAAGAGACCCAGTACTTC. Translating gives CASSRTIRQETQYF.

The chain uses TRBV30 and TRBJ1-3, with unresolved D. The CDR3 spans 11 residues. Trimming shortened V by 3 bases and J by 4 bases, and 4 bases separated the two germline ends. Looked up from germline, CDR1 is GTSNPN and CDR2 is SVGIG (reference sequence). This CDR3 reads CAWRGGNTIYF. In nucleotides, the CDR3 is TGTGCCTGGAGGGGAGGAAACACCATATATTTT.

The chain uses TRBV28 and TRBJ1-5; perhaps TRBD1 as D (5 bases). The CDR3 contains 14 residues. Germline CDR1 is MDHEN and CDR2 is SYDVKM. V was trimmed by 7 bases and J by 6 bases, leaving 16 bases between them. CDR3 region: CASTFRAGFQPQHF. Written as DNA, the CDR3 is TGTGCCAGCACCTTTAGGGCAGGGTTTCAGCCCCAGCATTTT.

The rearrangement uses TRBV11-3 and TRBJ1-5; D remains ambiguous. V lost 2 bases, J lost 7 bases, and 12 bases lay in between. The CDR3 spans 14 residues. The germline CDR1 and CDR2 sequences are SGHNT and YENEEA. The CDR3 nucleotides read TGTGCCAGCAGCTTACTAGACGGTCGACAGCCCCAGCATTTT. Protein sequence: CASSLLDGRQPQHF.

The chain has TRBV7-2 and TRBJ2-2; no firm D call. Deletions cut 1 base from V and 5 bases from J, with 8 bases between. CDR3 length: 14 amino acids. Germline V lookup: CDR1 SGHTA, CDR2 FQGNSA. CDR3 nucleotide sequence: TGTGCCAGCAGCTTAGATTTGTGGACCGGGGAGCTGTTTTTT. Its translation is CASSLDLWTGELFF.

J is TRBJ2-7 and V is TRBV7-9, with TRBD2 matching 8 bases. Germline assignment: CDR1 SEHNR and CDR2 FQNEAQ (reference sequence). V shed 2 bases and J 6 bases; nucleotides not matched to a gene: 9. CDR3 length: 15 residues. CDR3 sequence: CASSLTGGVLGEQYF. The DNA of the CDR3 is TGTGCCAGCAGCTTAACCGGGGGGGTCCTAGGCGAGCAGTACTTC.

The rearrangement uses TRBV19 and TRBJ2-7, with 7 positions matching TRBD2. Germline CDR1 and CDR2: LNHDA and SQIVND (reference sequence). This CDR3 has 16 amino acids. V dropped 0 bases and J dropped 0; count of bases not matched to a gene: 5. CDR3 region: CASSIESGIASYEQYF. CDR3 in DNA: TGTGCCAGTAGTATAGAAAGCGGGATCGCCTCCTACGAGCAGTACTTC.

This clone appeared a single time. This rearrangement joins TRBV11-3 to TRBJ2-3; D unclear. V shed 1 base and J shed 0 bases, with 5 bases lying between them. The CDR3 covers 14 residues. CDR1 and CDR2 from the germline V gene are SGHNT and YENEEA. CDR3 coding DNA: TGTGCCAGCAGCTTAGGGTCTAGCACAGATACGCAGTATTTT. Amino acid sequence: CASSLGSSTDTQYF.